A single sample gave rise to the 9 T cell receptor beta chains below, sequenced in a study of T-cell memory formation after mild COVID-19. TCRdb itself ran the 5' RACE reads through MiXCR, one entry per CDR3 protein. The table includes hundreds of thousands of distinct CDR3 sequences, less than 20% detected once. Sequenced input: PBMCs or a T cell subset sorted from them (not recorded which). The receptors were gathered from a man aged 18 to 35 who had mild COVID-19 (a few samples of this study predate the infection). Cell type and time point are not known.

This clonotype was observed at least ten times. J is TRBJ2-3 and V is TRBV4-1; D tentatively reads TRBD1 or TRBD2 (5 bases each). CDR1 and CDR2 from the germline V gene are MGHRA and YSYEKL. The V end was cut by 1 base, the J end by 5 bases, with 16 bases between. The CDR3 covers 16 residues. CDR3 DNA: TGCGCCAGCAGCCAAGGCTTCAGGGAGAGTATAGATACGCAGTATTTT. This sequence encodes CASSQGFRESIDTQYF.

This clonotype has ten or more counts. This chain joins TRBV21-1 and TRBJ1-5; the table's D call, TRBD1, has no DNA check behind it. TRBV21-1 is an annotated pseudogene. The CDR3 is 15 amino acids. The CDR3 here is CASSTPRAPDQPQHF. DNA for the CDR3: TGTGCCAGCAGTACCCCGCGCGCACCCGACCAGCCCCAGCATTTT.

J is TRBJ1-1 and V is TRBV27, with TRBD1 matching over 8 bases. The CDR3 loop spans 15 amino acids. With 6 bases clipped from V and 8 bases from J, the junction kept 14 bases outside the gene matches. CDR1 is MNHEY, CDR2 SMNVEV, per germline (reference sequence). This CDR3 is CASRRQGQVPREAFF. The CDR3 coding sequence is TGTGCCAGCAGACGACAGGGACAGGTGCCCCGGGAAGCTTTCTTT.

The V and J genes are TRBV2 and TRBJ2-1; D call uncertain. This CDR3 contains 17 residues. CDR1 is SNHLY and CDR2 is FYNNEI in the germline V gene. The germline V and J ends were trimmed by 4 bases and 0 bases, with 16 bases remaining between them. CDR3 region: CASSAGWLTSSYNEQFF. The DNA for the CDR3 is TGTGCCAGCAGTGCGGGTTGGCTGACCTCCTCCTACAATGAGCAGTTCTTC.

This clonotype was detected ten times or more. The gene calls are TRBV7-2 and TRBJ2-5; 12 bases are shared with TRBD1. Trimming cost V 5 bases and J 3 bases; bases outside gene matches: 4. The CDR3 totals 15 residues. Germline values: CDR1 SGHTA, CDR2 FQGNSA. As DNA, the CDR3 is TGTGCCAGCAGCCGGGACAGGGGGCGTAAAGAGACCCAGTACTTC. As protein: CASSRDRGRKETQYF.

The chain links TRBV20-1 to TRBJ1-1; TRBD1 is a possible D gene (5 bases). This CDR3 has 13 residues. V shed 3 bases and J shed 1 base, with 9 bases lying between them. Germline CDR1 DFQATT, CDR2 SNEGSKA (reference sequence). DNA for the CDR3: TGCAGTGCTAGGCGCAGGGCGAACACTGAAGCTTTCTTT. Its protein product is CSARRRANTEAFF.

The chain recombines TRBV10-3 with TRBJ1-4; tentatively, D is TRBD1 (6 bases). The germline gives CDR1 ENHRY, CDR2 SYGVKD. The V and J ends lost 8 bases and 3 bases respectively, with 13 bases between them. This CDR3 has 14 amino acids. CDR3 region: CAIRGGTANEKLFF. The CDR3 nucleotides read TGTGCCATCCGGGGGGGCACCGCTAATGAAAAACTGTTTTTT.

This clonotype appeared a few times. The chain uses TRBV5-1 and TRBJ2-3; 8 nucleotides line up with TRBD2. CDR1 is SGHRS, CDR2 YFSETQ, per germline. This CDR3 is 16 amino acids long. The J segment lost 2 bases and the V segment lost 4 bases, leaving 9 bases of the junction unmatched. In DNA form, the CDR3 reads TGCGCCAGCAGCCTTGGCGGCGGGGGGACCACAGATACGCAGTATTTT. This codes for CASSLGGGGTTDTQYF.

In DNA form, the CDR3 reads TGTGCCAGCAGTTGGACAGCTGCATCGCGTGGCTACACCTTC. Protein: CASSWTAASRGYTF. The chain employs TRBV3-1 and TRBJ1-2, with a tentative D call TRBD1 (6 bases). The CDR3 consists of 14 residues. Deletions cut 6 bases from V and 7 bases from J, with 18 bases between. Per germline, CDR1 LGHDT and CDR2 YNNKEL (reference sequence).